The rows below give T cell receptor beta chains drawn from one sample of a study of sequential checkpoint blockade in melanoma. Libraries were prepared by immunoSEQ multiplex PCR; TCRdb keeps only in-frame clonotypes and omits some of them. There are approximately 5,500 clones in the sample; approximately 40% occur only once, and 8.5% to 9.5% lies in the top ten. Specimen: tumor tissue (inferred from file names), collected from a patient given nivolumab and ipilimumab in sequence. The source of these receptors is a human donor with melanoma. The CDR3 runs from the conserved cysteine through the conserved F or W. A D gene is named only where the DNA matches it firmly. Only part of the rows carry a size: once, few, many, or a class if the clone is expanded.

>TRBV11-3|medium-sized|TRBJ2-2|NA
CASSPMGINTGELFF
TGTGCCAGCAGCCCTATGGGGATAAACACCGGGGAGCTGTTTTTT
>TRBV2|few|TRBJ2-2|TRBD1
CASSVVDRANTGELFF
TGTGCCAGCAGCGTAGTGGACAGGGCGAACACCGGGGAGCTGTTTTTT
>TRBV6-8|medium-sized|TRBJ1-2|NA
CASSKYRTGHGYGYTF
TGTGCCAGCAGTAAATACCGAACAGGACACGGCTATGGCTACACCTTC
>TRBV9|many|TRBJ2-7|TRBD2
CASSASGTNLYEQYF
TGTGCCAGCAGCGCTAGCGGGACAAATCTCTACGAGCAGTACTTC
>TRBV5-1|few|TRBJ2-3|TRBD1
CASSPTMTGVGDTQYF
TGCGCCAGCAGCCCGACGATGACAGGGGTAGGAGATACGCAGTATTTT
>TRBV10-2|NA|TRBJ2-7|TRBD1
CASSDRTGHEQYF
TGCGCCAGCAGTGACCGGACAGGTCACGAGCAGTACTTC
>TRBV29-1|few|TRBJ2-2|TRBD2
CSVRLAGVEWTGELFF
TGCAGCGTACGACTAGCGGGAGTAGAATGGACCGGGGAGCTGTTTTTT
>TRBV6-8|medium-sized|TRBJ2-2|TRBD2
CASRGLAGVSGELFF
TGTGCCAGCAGGGGACTAGCGGGAGTGTCCGGGGAGCTGTTTTTT
>TRBV4-1|medium-sized|TRBJ2-1|TRBD2
CASSQPSLGTSGMDEQFF
TGCGCCAGCAGCCAACCCTCCCTGGGGACTAGCGGGATGGATGAGCAGTTCTTC
>TRBV19|NA|TRBJ1-1|NA
CASIKDSREAFF
TGTGCCAGTATCAAGGACAGCCGTGAAGCTTTCTTT
>TRBV29-1|NA|TRBJ2-7|NA
CSVDSQGQVAGQYF
TGCAGCGTTGATAGCCAGGGCCAAGTTGCGGGGCAGTACTTC
>TRBV1|once|TRBJ2-4|NA
CASSQANARGLAGGNIQYF
TGCGCCAGCAGCCAAGCGAACGCCCGGGGACTGGCGGGGGGAAACATTCAGTACTTC
>TRBV5-1|NA|TRBJ1-1|NA
CASSPYGQRREAFF
TGCGCCAGCAGCCCCTATGGACAGCGCCGGGAAGCTTTCTTT
>TRBV11-3|NA|TRBJ1-5|NA
CASSAIGGGGNQPQHF
TGTGCCAGCAGCGCCATTGGCGGGGGGGGCAATCAGCCCCAGCATTTT
>TRBV6-8|NA|TRBJ2-2|NA
CASTGGLSTGELFF
TGTGCCAGCACTGGGGGACTTTCCACCGGGGAGCTGTTTTTT
>TRBV7-6|many|TRBJ2-6|NA
CASSFVASGANVLTF
TGTGCCAGCAGCTTTGTAGCCTCTGGGGCCAACGTCCTGACTTTC
>TRBV29-1|few|TRBJ1-1|NA
CSVERQLTEAFF
TGCAGCGTTGAAAGACAGCTCACTGAAGCTTTCTTT
>TRBV2|NA|TRBJ2-5|NA
CASGVPRGSQYF
TGTGCCAGCGGTGTACCAAGAGGGTCCCAGTACTTC
>TRBV19|NA|TRBJ2-4|TRBD1
CASSTRDRGSGKNIQYF
TGTGCCAGTAGTACCCGGGACAGGGGAAGTGGCAAAAACATTCAGTACTTC
>TRBV6-8|NA|TRBJ2-7|NA
CASSARAPTYEQYF
TGTGCCAGCAGTGCCCGGGCCCCCACTTACGAGCAGTACTTC
>TRBV15|NA|TRBJ2-3|TRBD2
CATSRGLAGVPDTQYF
TGTGCCACCAGCAGGGGACTAGCGGGAGTACCAGATACGCAGTATTTT
>TRBV15|NA|TRBJ2-5|NA
CATSRDTGAWETQYF
TGTGCCACCAGCAGAGATACGGGGGCTTGGGAGACCCAGTACTTC